These 32 T cell receptor beta chains share one sample of origin, sequenced in a study of blood T cell repertoires in COVID-19. The method was immunoSEQ multiplex PCR; TCRdb's version includes in-frame clones alone and lacks a portion of them. The sample records over 150,000 clones, about 90% being singletons. Sequences were obtained from peripheral blood. These receptors all stem from a man between 45 and 60 years old with acute or convalescent COVID-19.

This chain's CDR3 is CASTPILAGGRSKNIQYF. The DNA for the CDR3 is TGTGCCAGCACCCCCATACTAGCGGGAGGGCGGTCCAAAAACATTCAGTACTTC. The V gene is TRBV27, the J gene TRBJ2-4; 13 positions match TRBD2. Germline V lookup: CDR1 MNHEY, CDR2 SMNVEV (reference sequence). The CDR3 loop spans 18 amino acids. V dropped 7 bases and J dropped 2; count of bases not matched to a gene: 11.

J is TRBJ1-1 and V is TRBV7-2, with 10 nucleotides matching TRBD1. The CDR3 totals 14 residues. With 1 base clipped from V and 4 bases from J, the junction kept 0 bases outside the gene matches. CDR1 SGHTA and CDR2 FQGNSA come from the germline V gene. The CDR3 DNA sequence: TGTGCCAGCAGCTTAGGGGACAGGGGCACTGAAGCTTTCTTT. Protein: CASSLGDRGTEAFF.

V usage is TRBV18 and J usage is TRBJ1-3; D remains unclear. CDR3 length equals 16 residues. Trimming removed 3 bases at V and 0 bases at J, with 12 bases between. CDR1 and CDR2 (germline): KGHSH, LQKENI. The CDR3 region is CASSPNDIISGNTIYF. In DNA, the CDR3 is TGTGCCAGCTCACCGAACGACATCATCTCTGGAAACACCATATATTTT.

The V gene is TRBV7-2, the J gene TRBJ2-1; perhaps TRBD2 as D (7 bases). V gave up 5 bases and J gave up 3 bases, with 17 bases separating them. The germline gives CDR1 SGHTA, CDR2 FQGNSA. The CDR3 is made up of 16 amino acids. CDR3 coding DNA: TGTGCCAGCAGCCCCGTGGGGGGGGGCCTCTACAATGAGCAGTTCTTC. Its translation: CASSPVGGGLYNEQFF.

V gene TRBV19 combines with J gene TRBJ1-5, with a weak D call TRBD1 (5 bases). From germline, CDR1 is LNHDA and CDR2 SQIVND (reference sequence). The CDR3 consists of 12 residues. V lost 10 bases and J lost 2, with 9 bases in between. CDR3 amino acids: CATGEGNQPQHF. CDR3 sequence (DNA): TGTGCCACGGGGGAGGGCAATCAGCCCCAGCATTTT.

This chain uses TRBV9 with TRBJ2-2, with 8 bases matching TRBD2. In germline, CDR1 is SGDLS, CDR2 YYNGEE. The trim removed 4 bases at V and 7 bases at J, leaving 9 bases unmatched. The CDR3 extends over 15 amino acids. The CDR3 DNA follows: TGTGCCAGCAGCCCTCGGGGGGGTAGCGGCGGGGAGCTGTTTTTT. It encodes CASSPRGGSGGELFF.

The chain joins TRBV6-6 to TRBJ2-2; TRBD1 matches at 7 bases. The CDR3 length is 14 residues. Germline CDR1 is MNHNY and CDR2 is SVGAGI (reference sequence). The trim removed 8 bases at V and 5 bases at J, leaving 8 bases unmatched. DNA of the CDR3: TGTGCCAGCCAGCTGCAGGGGGAAACCGGGGAGCTGTTTTTT. Its translation: CASQLQGETGELFF.

The chain is built from TRBV7-2 and TRBJ1-2, with D perhaps matching TRBD1 (6 bases). V was shortened by 5 bases and J by 8 bases, with 18 bases between the two germline ends. Germline CDR1 and CDR2: SGHTA and FQGNSA. The CDR3 length is 14 residues. The CDR3 DNA reads as TGTGCCAGCAGCCCGGGACCCGACCAGGGGGGCTACACCTTC. Protein sequence: CASSPGPDQGGYTF.

The chain is built from TRBV28 and TRBJ1-1; D gene ambiguous. The CDR3 has 14 residues. In germline, CDR1 is MDHEN, CDR2 SYDVKM. Trimming pared 4 bases from V and 0 bases from J, leaving 9 bases between. In DNA, the CDR3 is TGTGCCAGCAGTTCGCCCGGGGTGAACACTGAAGCTTTCTTT. Translation: CASSSPGVNTEAFF.

The chain combines TRBV19 with TRBJ2-4; 7 positions agree with TRBD1. CDR3 length: 12 amino acids. CDR1 is LNHDA, CDR2 SQIVND, per germline (reference sequence). V gave up 6 bases and J gave up 7 bases; unmatched junction bases: 3. CDR3 in amino acids: CASSVQGNIQYF. CDR3 coding DNA: TGTGCCAGTAGCGTACAGGGGAACATTCAGTACTTC. The full variable domain, with the rest looked up from reference TRBV19 and TRBJ2-4, is DGGITQSPKYLFRKEGQNVTLSCEQNLNHDAMYWYRQDPGQGLRLIYYSQIVNDFQKGDIAEGYSVSREKKESFPLTVTSAQKNPTAFYLCASSVQGNIQYFGAGTRLSVL.

The chain uses TRBV2 and TRBJ1-1; unclear D gene. The CDR3 has 12 residues. The V gene's germline CDR1 is SNHLY and CDR2 FYNNEI. V was trimmed by 6 bases and J by 10 bases, leaving 15 bases between them. CDR3 sequence (DNA): TGTGCCAGCAGCCCCGCGAGACTGGCAGCTTTCTTT. Residues: CASSPARLAAFF.

In this sample, this clone turned up once. The chain is built from TRBV7-9 and TRBJ2-5; a weak D match, TRBD1 (5 bases). The V end lost 1 base, the J end lost 4 bases, and 10 bases lay between the germline ends. CDR3 size: 14 residues. Germline loops: CDR1 SEHNR, CDR2 FQNEAQ (reference sequence). The CDR3 region is CASSLGLRVETQYF. The CDR3 DNA is TGTGCCAGCAGCTTAGGCCTCAGGGTAGAGACCCAGTACTTC.

The chain uses TRBV11-2 and TRBJ2-7; the D gene is possibly TRBD2 (6 bases). The ends were cut back, 5 bases at V and 6 bases at J, with 8 bases in the middle. The CDR3 runs 11 residues. The germline CDR1 and CDR2 sequences are SGHAT and FQNNGV. The CDR3 DNA sequence: TGTGCCAGCAGCCCGGGGGTCGAGCAGTACTTC. Amino acid sequence: CASSPGVEQYF.

The chain combines TRBV5-1 with TRBJ1-6; no firm D call. The CDR3 is 16 amino acids. The V gene's germline CDR1 is SGHRS and CDR2 YFSETQ. The V end lost 3 bases, the J end lost 9 bases, and 19 bases lay between the germline ends. Here the CDR3 DNA reads TGCGCCAGCAGCTCCGGGAAGACATCGGGGTTTTCACCCCTCCACTTT. It encodes CASSSGKTSGFSPLHF.

The chain links TRBV5-1 to TRBJ2-3; D is perhaps TRBD1 (6 bases). Per the germline V gene, CDR1 is SGHRS and CDR2 is YFSETQ. The CDR3 extends over 17 amino acids. The V and J ends lost 3 bases and 2 bases respectively, with 19 bases between them. This CDR3 reads CASSSPTQGSHTDTQYF. CDR3 nucleotides: TGCGCCAGCAGCTCCCCCACACAGGGATCCCACACAGATACGCAGTATTTT.

The genes are TRBV11-1 and TRBJ2-7; 9 bases are shared with TRBD2. The CDR3 extends over 15 amino acids. Trimming at V came to 1 base and at J to 4 bases, leaving 5 bases not matched to a gene. Germline CDR1 reads SGHAT; CDR2 reads FQDESV (reference sequence). The chain's CDR3 is CASSLGAGGAYEQYF. The CDR3 DNA follows: TGTGCCAGCAGCTTAGGTGCGGGAGGGGCTTACGAGCAGTACTTC.

The genes are TRBV7-9 and TRBJ1-5; TRBD1 agrees at 10 bases. V lost 4 bases, J lost 5 bases, and 2 bases stayed unmatched. Germline assignment: CDR1 SEHNR and CDR2 FQNEAQ (reference sequence). This CDR3 contains 14 residues. The CDR3 is CASSSTGGDQPQHF. The CDR3 DNA reads TGTGCCAGCAGCTCGACAGGGGGCGATCAGCCCCAGCATTTT.

The chain combines TRBV19 with TRBJ2-7; 13 bases map to TRBD2. Per germline, CDR1 LNHDA and CDR2 SQIVND (reference sequence). The CDR3 is 15 residues long. Trimming removed 3 bases from V and 6 bases from J; junction bases left unmatched: 5. The CDR3 DNA follows: TGTGCCAGTAGTATCCCGGGACTAGCGGGATGCGAGCAGTACTTC. This codes for CASSIPGLAGCEQYF.

The J gene is TRBJ1-1, the V gene TRBV19, with TRBD1 matching over 8 bases. The germline gives CDR1 LNHDA, CDR2 SQIVND (reference sequence). The trim removed 5 bases at V and 2 bases at J, leaving 7 bases unmatched. The CDR3 runs 15 residues. CDR3 coding DNA: TGTGCCAGTAGTGACAGGGGAGGTACCAACACTGAAGCTTTCTTT. Translation gives CASSDRGGTNTEAFF.

This chain uses TRBV10-3 with TRBJ2-2, with a tentative D call TRBD1 (6 bases). Germline-derived CDR1 and CDR2 are ENHRY and SYGVKD. The CDR3 runs to 14 residues. Deletions cut 11 bases from V and 7 bases from J, with 20 bases between. The CDR3 bases are TGTGCCGGGAAAAGGGGGTCCGAGGGCGGGGAGCTGTTTTTT. Residues: CAGKRGSEGGELFF.

V is TRBV12-3 or TRBV12-4 and J is TRBJ1-2, with 8 bases fitting TRBD1. Losses at the gene ends were 10 bases for V and 7 bases for J; bases not matched to a gene: 8. The CDR3 length is 12 residues. Written as DNA, the CDR3 is TGTGCCACATACGACAGGGGCGGTGGCTACACCTTC. It translates to CATYDRGGGYTF.

This clone has a single count. The V call is TRBV9, the J call TRBJ2-5, with 7 bases fitting TRBD2. Germline loops: CDR1 SGDLS, CDR2 YYNGEE. CDR3 length: 15 residues. The junction had 3 bases not matched to a gene; V was cut back by 0 bases and J by 1 base. The CDR3 here is CASSVVGGTQETQYF. CDR3 nucleotide sequence: TGTGCCAGCAGCGTAGTGGGGGGGACCCAAGAGACCCAGTACTTC.

The chain uses TRBV5-1 and TRBJ1-5; D not certain. Germline V gives CDR1 SGHRS, CDR2 YFSETQ. V was cut by 1 base and J by 0 bases, with 8 bases left in between. CDR3 size: 15 residues. The CDR3 bases are TGCGCCAGCAGCTTGTCAGGATATAGCAATCAGCCCCAGCATTTT. It specifies CASSLSGYSNQPQHF.

This sequence joins TRBV5-6 and TRBJ2-7; 8 bases are shared with TRBD2. The CDR3 has 15 amino acids. J gave up 3 bases and V 5 bases, and 10 bases lay outside the gene matches. Germline V gives CDR1 SGHDT, CDR2 YYEEEE. The DNA of the CDR3 is TGTGCCAGCAGGCGGTGGACTAGCAGGAACTACGAGCAGTACTTC. Translating it yields CASRRWTSRNYEQYF.

The chain links TRBV6-5 to TRBJ1-1, with TRBD1 matching over 9 bases. The CDR3 is made up of 14 amino acids. The V segment lost 7 bases and the J segment 5 bases; nucleotides outside the gene matches: 8. Germline lookup yields CDR1 MNHEY and CDR2 SVGAGI. The CDR3 protein is CASKHDRGGTEAFF. In nucleotides, the CDR3 is TGTGCCAGCAAACATGACAGGGGGGGAACTGAAGCTTTCTTT.

The chain carries TRBV20-1 and TRBJ1-4; 7 bases match TRBD1. The CDR3 is 11 residues long. Germline CDR1 reads DFQATT; CDR2 reads SNEGSKA (reference sequence). The junction had 2 bases not matched to a gene; V was cut back by 5 bases and J by 8 bases. CDR3 in DNA: TGCAGTGCTTCAGGGGGGGAAAAACTGTTTTTT. This sequence encodes CSASGGEKLFF.

This clone occurred once. The chain recombines TRBV9 with TRBJ2-3; 7 bases line up with TRBD2. This CDR3 has 15 amino acids. Germline-derived CDR1 and CDR2 are SGDLS and YYNGEE. V lost 4 bases and J lost 1; bases outside the gene matches: 6. The CDR3 spells CASSSRGVGTDTQYF. The CDR3 DNA follows: TGTGCCAGCAGCTCACGGGGGGTTGGCACAGATACGCAGTATTTT.

The chain recombines TRBV18 with TRBJ1-5, with D possibly being TRBD1 (5 bases). V was cut by 3 bases and J by 6 bases, with 12 bases left in between. Germline V gene data show CDR1 as KGHSH and CDR2 as LQKENI. CDR3 length equals 14 residues. In DNA form, the CDR3 reads TGTGCCAGCTCACCGGTCCAGGGAGGTCAGCCCCAGCATTTT. Encoded protein: CASSPVQGGQPQHF.

Here the CDR3 reads CASSLIGQGTSPLHF. The DNA for the CDR3 is TGTGCCAGCAGTTTAATCGGACAGGGAACTTCACCCCTCCACTTT. This sequence joins TRBV28 and TRBJ1-6, with 8 nucleotides matching TRBD1. Looked up from germline, CDR1 is MDHEN and CDR2 is SYDVKM. This CDR3 has 15 amino acids. V gave up 2 bases and J gave up 9 bases; unmatched junction bases: 6.

This chain connects TRBV11-2 to TRBJ1-5; D not resolved. CDR1 SGHAT and CDR2 FQNNGV come from the germline V gene. The CDR3 spans 13 residues. Between the trimmed V and J ends, which lost 1 base and 6 bases, there was a span of 7 bases. The CDR3 loop is CASSLGTSQPQHF. CDR3 in DNA: TGTGCCAGCAGCTTAGGTACGAGTCAGCCCCAGCATTTT.

The chain employs TRBV7-2 and TRBJ2-7; 11 bases map to TRBD2. Germline loops: CDR1 SGHTA, CDR2 FQGNSA. Trimming removed 1 base from V and 4 bases from J; junction bases left unmatched: 0. This CDR3 comprises 14 residues. The CDR3 protein is CASSLGLAGYEQYV. The DNA for the CDR3 is TGTGCCAGCAGCTTAGGACTAGCGGGATACGAGCAGTACGTC.

This sequence joins TRBV10-2 and TRBJ1-1, with D uncertain. CDR3 size: 15 residues. From germline, CDR1 is WSHSY and CDR2 SAAADI. Trimming took off 6 bases at V and 1 base at J, with 15 bases between the two ends. DNA of the CDR3: TGCGCCAGCAGGGAGCATCGGGGAAAGAACACTGAAGCTTTCTTT. Translating it yields CASREHRGKNTEAFF.